The 14 T cell receptor beta chains given below trace back to one sample, sequenced in a study of blood T cell repertoires in COVID-19. Profiling relied on immunoSEQ multiplex PCR, and the TCRdb table lists in-frame clones only, not all of them. The sample carries about 200,000 clones, 70% to 90% recorded once. What was sequenced was PBMCs or T cells enriched from blood (not recorded which). The receptors were gathered from a woman between 18 and 29 years old who had recovered from COVID-19.

V is TRBV19 and J is TRBJ2-7; 8 nucleotides align to TRBD1. The CDR3 has 15 residues. Germline CDR1 is LNHDA and CDR2 is SQIVND (reference sequence). V shed 2 bases and J 2 bases; nucleotides not matched to a gene: 5. The CDR3 spells CASSIKGRGPYEQYF. CDR3 coding DNA: TGTGCCAGTAGTATAAAGGGCAGGGGGCCCTACGAGCAGTACTTC.

The genes are TRBV4-1 and TRBJ1-5; 7 nucleotides line up with TRBD1. Germline V gives CDR1 MGHRA, CDR2 YSYEKL. After removal of 5 bases from V and 6 bases from J, the junction contained 7 bases not matched to a gene. The CDR3 totals 14 residues. The CDR3 bases are TGCGCCAGCAGCGCCAAGGGGGCAGGTCAGCCCCAGCATTTT. This encodes CASSAKGAGQPQHF.

The V call is TRBV27, the J call TRBJ2-7; TRBD1 matches 10 bases. This CDR3 contains 15 residues. The junction had 11 bases not matched to a gene; V was cut back by 5 bases and J by 7 bases. Germline CDR1 MNHEY, CDR2 SMNVEV (reference sequence). CDR3 sequence reads: CASSSQGQGRREQYF. CDR3 bases: TGTGCCAGCAGTAGCCAGGGACAGGGGAGACGAGAGCAGTACTTC.

V usage is TRBV5-1 and J usage is TRBJ2-1; 8 bases are a match to TRBD1. This CDR3 comprises 16 residues. With V trimmed by 5 bases and J by 2 bases, 9 bases remained unmatched. From germline, CDR1 is SGHRS and CDR2 YFSETQ. CDR3 DNA sequence: TGCGCCAGCAGTCTTGAGCCGGGACAGGCCTACAATGAGCAGTTCTTC. Protein product: CASSLEPGQAYNEQFF.

The chain combines TRBV10-2 with TRBJ1-6; D is possibly TRBD1 (5 bases). Trimming left V 4 bases short and J 10 bases short, with 8 bases between. The germline V gene has CDR1 WSHSY and CDR2 SAAADI. The CDR3 spans 12 residues. This chain's CDR3 is CASSVQGSPLHF. In nucleotides, the CDR3 is TGCGCCAGCAGTGTTCAGGGATCACCCCTCCACTTT.

This clone has a handful of counts. The chain employs TRBV5-6 and TRBJ1-2; D gene ambiguous. The CDR3 has 13 amino acids. CDR1 and CDR2 from the germline V gene are SGHDT and YYEEEE. V lost 3 bases and J 4 bases, leaving 10 bases between the germline ends. The CDR3 DNA sequence: TGTGCCAGCAGCTGGAGGCGGGGCTATGGCTACACCTTC. This codes for CASSWRRGYGYTF.

This chain uses TRBV4-1 with TRBJ1-2; D is perhaps TRBD1 (5 bases). From germline, CDR1 is MGHRA and CDR2 YSYEKL. V was trimmed by 0 bases and J by 4 bases, leaving 12 bases between them. This CDR3 contains 15 residues. The CDR3 coding sequence is TGCGCCAGCAGCCAAGATGGGGGGGGGATCTATGGCTACACCTTC. This sequence encodes CASSQDGGGIYGYTF.

The rearrangement joins TRBV28 to TRBJ1-1; no clear D. Trimming cost V 2 bases and J 0 bases, with 10 bases left between them. Germline-derived CDR1 and CDR2 are MDHEN and SYDVKM. CDR3 length: 15 amino acids. CDR3 in DNA: TGTGCCAGCAGTTTAAATGGCAGAATGAACACTGAAGCTTTCTTT. Residues: CASSLNGRMNTEAFF.

This clone was seen a handful of times. The rearrangement links TRBV11-2 to TRBJ2-1; D not certain. The CDR3 is made up of 16 amino acids. Trimming stripped 0 bases from V and 5 bases from J, with 14 bases between. Germline V gene lookup returns CDR1 SGHAT and CDR2 FQNNGV. CDR3 loop: CASSLDPARFDNEQFF. The CDR3, as DNA: TGTGCCAGCAGCTTAGATCCCGCTAGGTTCGACAATGAGCAGTTCTTC.

The chain is built from TRBV7-9 and TRBJ2-2, with TRBD1 identical over 7 bases. With V trimmed by 5 bases and J by 6 bases, 6 bases remained unmatched. The length of the CDR3 is 14 residues. Germline V gives CDR1 SEHNR, CDR2 FQNEAQ (reference sequence). CDR3 sequence (DNA): TGTGCCAGCAGCCTAGGGACAGTGCCCGGGGAGCTGTTTTTT. Residues: CASSLGTVPGELFF.

The chain carries TRBV28 and TRBJ1-5, with TRBD1 identical over 9 bases. V lost 7 bases to trimming and J lost 6 bases; unmatched junction nucleotides: 16. CDR1 is MDHEN, CDR2 SYDVKM, per germline. The CDR3 spans 17 residues. CDR3 sequence (DNA): TGTGCCAGCAAGCACGGGACAGGGAATCCGCAAGCTCAGCCCCAGCATTTT. Amino acid sequence: CASKHGTGNPQAQPQHF. Variable domain in full (rest from reference TRBV28 and TRBJ1-5): DVKVTQSSRYLVKRTGEKVFLECVQDMDHENMFWYRQDPGLGLRLIYFSYDVKMKEKGDIPEGYSVSREKKERFSLILESASTNQTSMYLCASKHGTGNPQAQPQHFGDGTRLSIL.

The chain recombines TRBV27 with TRBJ1-2; the match to TRBD1 covers 10 bases. The CDR3 length is 17 residues. The trim removed 6 bases at V and 4 bases at J, leaving 14 bases unmatched. Germline CDR1 MNHEY, CDR2 SMNVEV (reference sequence). In DNA, the CDR3 is TGTGCCAGCAGCCAGGACATGACAGGGGGCGTCCCCTATGGCTACACCTTC. Translation gives CASSQDMTGGVPYGYTF.

This rearrangement joins TRBV27 to TRBJ2-7; 7 bases map to TRBD1. The CDR3 is 16 amino acids. V was pared by 6 bases and J by 0 bases, with 11 bases of the junction left unmatched. CDR1 and CDR2 from the germline V gene are MNHEY and SMNVEV (reference sequence). The CDR3 sequence is CASRSSLRQGSYEQYF. The CDR3 nucleotides are TGTGCCAGCAGATCTTCACTCCGACAGGGCTCCTACGAGCAGTACTTC.

The V call is TRBV4-1, the J call TRBJ2-3; 13 nucleotides match TRBD2. Trimming removed 2 bases from V and 0 bases from J; junction bases left unmatched: 5. The germline V gene has CDR1 MGHRA and CDR2 YSYEKL. CDR3 length equals 18 residues. The CDR3 loop is CASSQRTSGGISTDTQYF. As DNA, the CDR3 is TGCGCCAGCAGCCAACGGACTAGCGGGGGTATTAGCACAGATACGCAGTATTTT.